This TCR beta chain was identified during a study of T-cell memory formation after mild COVID-19. Study context: Clusters were largely donor specific.

Sample barcodes and UMIs were carried by the TCR alpha and TCR beta cDNA libraries that 5'RACE generated with constant-segment primers. TCRdb independently ran MiXCR on the 5' RACE reads; one entry per CDR3 protein. The sample has roughly 250,000 distinct CDR3 sequences, over 15% seen once; the top ten hold around 21%. Whole-study results and caveats: Chiefly within CM and EM were the contracting CD4+ clones; CD8+ ones were within EMRA. Whereas later expanders leaned CD4+, clones contracting day 15 to 85 showed a balanced CD4/CD8 makeup.

CDR3 length: 15 amino acids. Germline assignment: CDR1 SGHDT and CDR2 YYEEEE. Trimming cost V 1 base and J 5 bases, with 15 bases left between them. In the case of this clonotype: What it recognizes is unknown.

What was sequenced was PBMCs or a T cell subset sorted from them (not recorded which). The chain recombines TRBV5-6 with TRBJ2-5; maybe TRBD2 (7 bases). The TCR comes from a young man who had mild COVID-19 (a few samples of this study predate the infection). Cell type and time point are not known. The CDR3 DNA reads TGTGCCAGCAGCTTGTACGGGGGGCGATCGGAGACCCAGTACTTC. This codes for CASSLYGGRSETQYF. The variable domain in full, completed from reference TRBV5-6 and TRBJ2-5, reads DAGVTQSPTHLIKTRGQQVTLRCSPKSGHDTVSWYQQALGQGPQFIFQYYEEEERQRGNFPDRFSGHQFPNYSSELNVNALLLGDSALYLCASSLYGGRSETQYFGPGTRLLVL.